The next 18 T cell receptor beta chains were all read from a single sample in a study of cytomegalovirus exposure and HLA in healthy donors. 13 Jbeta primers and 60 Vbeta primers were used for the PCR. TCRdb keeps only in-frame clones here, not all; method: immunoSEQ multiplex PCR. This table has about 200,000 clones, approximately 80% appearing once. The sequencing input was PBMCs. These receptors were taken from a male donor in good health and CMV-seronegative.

The CDR3 DNA reads as TGCGCCAGCAGAGTGAGCGGAAACACCGGGGAGCTGTTTTTT. Translated, it gives CASRVSGNTGELFF. This rearrangement joins TRBV5-1 to TRBJ2-2, with D perhaps matching TRBD2 (5 bases). CDR1 is SGHRS, CDR2 YFSETQ, per germline. V lost 5 bases and J lost 2, with 10 bases in between. This CDR3 has 14 amino acids.

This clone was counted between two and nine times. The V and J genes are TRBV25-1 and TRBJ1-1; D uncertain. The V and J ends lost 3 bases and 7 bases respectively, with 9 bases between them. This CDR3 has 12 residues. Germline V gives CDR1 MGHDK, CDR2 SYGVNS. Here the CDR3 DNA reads TGTGCCAGCAGTGACTGGGCAGTTGAAGCTTTCTTT. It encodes CASSDWAVEAFF.

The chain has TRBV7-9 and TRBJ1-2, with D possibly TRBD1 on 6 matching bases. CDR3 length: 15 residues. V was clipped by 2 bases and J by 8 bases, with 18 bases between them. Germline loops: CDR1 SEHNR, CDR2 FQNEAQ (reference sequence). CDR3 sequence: CASSLSGTHALGYTF. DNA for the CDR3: TGTGCCAGCAGCTTATCCGGGACACACGCCTTAGGCTACACCTTC.

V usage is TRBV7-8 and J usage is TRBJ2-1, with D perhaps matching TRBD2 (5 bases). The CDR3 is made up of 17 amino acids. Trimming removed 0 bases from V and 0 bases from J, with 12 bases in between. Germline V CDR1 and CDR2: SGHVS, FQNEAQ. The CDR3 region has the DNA TGTGCCAGCAGCTTAGCGGGAGCAGTCAGCTCCTACAATGAGCAGTTCTTC. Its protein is CASSLAGAVSSYNEQFF. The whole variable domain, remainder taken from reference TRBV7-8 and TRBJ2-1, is GAGVSQSPRYKVAKRGQDVALRCDPISGHVSLFWYQQALGQGPEFLTYFQNEAQLDKSGLPSDRFFAERPEGSVSTLKIQRTQQEDSAVYLCASSLAGAVSSYNEQFFGPGTRLTVL.

CDR3 in amino acids: CASSTLSGKDYNEQFF. Written as DNA, the CDR3 is TGTGCCAGCAGTACTCTGAGCGGGAAAGACTACAATGAGCAGTTCTTC. This chain links TRBV2 with TRBJ2-1; 7 bases match TRBD2. The germline CDR1 and CDR2 sequences are SNHLY and FYNNEI. The V gene end was trimmed by 5 bases and the J gene end by 3 bases; junction bases not matched to a gene: 10. CDR3 length: 16 amino acids.

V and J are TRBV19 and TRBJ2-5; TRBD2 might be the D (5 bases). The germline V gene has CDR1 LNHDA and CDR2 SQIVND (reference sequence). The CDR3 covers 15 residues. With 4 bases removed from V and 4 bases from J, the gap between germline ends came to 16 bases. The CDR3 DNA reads TGTGCCAGTAGTACCGGCAGGTCCGGAGGAGAGACCCAGTACTTC. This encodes CASSTGRSGGETQYF.

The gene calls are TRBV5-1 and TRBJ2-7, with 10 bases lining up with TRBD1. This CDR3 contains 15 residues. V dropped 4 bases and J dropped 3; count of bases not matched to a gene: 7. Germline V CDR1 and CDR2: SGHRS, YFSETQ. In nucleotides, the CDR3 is TGCGCCAGCAGCCGCGGGACAGGGGCGTACTACGAGCAGTACTTC. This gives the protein CASSRGTGAYYEQYF.

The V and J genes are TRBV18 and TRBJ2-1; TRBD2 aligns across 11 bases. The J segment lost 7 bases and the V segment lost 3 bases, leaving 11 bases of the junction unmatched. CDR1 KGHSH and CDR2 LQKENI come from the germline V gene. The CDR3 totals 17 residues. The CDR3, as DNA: TGTGCCAGCTCACCTCCGGGACTAGCGGCCGAGGGGAATGAGCAGTTCTTC. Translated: CASSPPGLAAEGNEQFF.

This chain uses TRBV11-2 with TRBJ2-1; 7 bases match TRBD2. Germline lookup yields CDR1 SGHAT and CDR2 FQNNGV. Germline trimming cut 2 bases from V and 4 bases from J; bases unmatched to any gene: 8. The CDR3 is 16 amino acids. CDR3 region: CASSLMAGAGYNEQFF. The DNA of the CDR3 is TGTGCCAGCAGCTTAATGGCGGGAGCTGGTTACAATGAGCAGTTCTTC.

Here the CDR3 reads CASSTGTFNEQFF. In DNA, the CDR3 is TGTGCCAGTAGTACCGGGACTTTTAATGAGCAGTTCTTC. V is TRBV19 and J is TRBJ2-1, with D maybe TRBD2 (6 bases). Per the germline V gene, CDR1 is LNHDA and CDR2 is SQIVND (reference sequence). This CDR3 contains 13 residues. V dropped 4 bases and J dropped 7 bases, with 11 bases sitting between them.

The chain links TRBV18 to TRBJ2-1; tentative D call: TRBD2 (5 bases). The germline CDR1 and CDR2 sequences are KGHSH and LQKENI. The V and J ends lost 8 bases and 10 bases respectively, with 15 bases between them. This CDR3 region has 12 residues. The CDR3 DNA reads TGTGCCAGCCATACTAGTTCCAACGAGCAGTTCTTC. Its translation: CASHTSSNEQFF.

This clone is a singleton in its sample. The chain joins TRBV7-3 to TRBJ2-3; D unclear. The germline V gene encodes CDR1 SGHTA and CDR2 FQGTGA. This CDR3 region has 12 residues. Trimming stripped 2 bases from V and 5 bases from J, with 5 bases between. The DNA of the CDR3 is TGTGCCAGCAGCTTATCAGGAGATACGCAGTATTTT. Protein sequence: CASSLSGDTQYF.

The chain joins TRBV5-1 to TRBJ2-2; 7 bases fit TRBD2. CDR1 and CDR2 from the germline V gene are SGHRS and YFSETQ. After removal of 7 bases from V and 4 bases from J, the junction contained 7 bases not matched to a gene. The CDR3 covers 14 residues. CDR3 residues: CASGLADITGELFF. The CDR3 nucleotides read TGCGCCAGCGGTCTAGCGGACATCACCGGGGAGCTGTTTTTT.

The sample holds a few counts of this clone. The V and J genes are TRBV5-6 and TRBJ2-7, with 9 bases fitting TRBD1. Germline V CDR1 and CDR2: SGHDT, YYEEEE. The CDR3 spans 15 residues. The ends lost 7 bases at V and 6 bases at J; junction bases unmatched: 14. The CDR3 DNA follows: TGTGCCAGCGAGCTTCAAAGGACAGGGGCTCGCGAGCAGTACTTC. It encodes CASELQRTGAREQYF.

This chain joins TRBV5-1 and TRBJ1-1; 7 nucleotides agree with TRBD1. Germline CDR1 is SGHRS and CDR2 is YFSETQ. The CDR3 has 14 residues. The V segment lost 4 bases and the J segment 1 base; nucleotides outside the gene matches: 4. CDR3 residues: CASSIGTANTEAFF. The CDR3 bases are TGCGCCAGCAGCATCGGGACAGCGAACACTGAAGCTTTCTTT.

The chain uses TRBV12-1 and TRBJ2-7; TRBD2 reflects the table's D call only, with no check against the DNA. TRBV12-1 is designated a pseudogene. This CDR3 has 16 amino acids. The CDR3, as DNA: TGTGCCAGCAGCATTGGGGAAGCGGGGGGTAGGTACGAGCAGTACTTC. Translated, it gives CASSIGEAGGRYEQYF.

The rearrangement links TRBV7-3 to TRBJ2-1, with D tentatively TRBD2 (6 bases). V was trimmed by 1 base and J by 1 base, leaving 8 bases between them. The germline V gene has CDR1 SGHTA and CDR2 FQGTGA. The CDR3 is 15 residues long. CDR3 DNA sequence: TGTGCCAGCAGCTTAATAGCGGAGTCCTACAATGAGCAGTTCTTC. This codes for CASSLIAESYNEQFF.

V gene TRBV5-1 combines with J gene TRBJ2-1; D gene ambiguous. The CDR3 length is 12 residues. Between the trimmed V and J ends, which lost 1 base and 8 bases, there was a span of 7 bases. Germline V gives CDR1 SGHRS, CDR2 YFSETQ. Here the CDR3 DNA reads TGCGCCAGCAGCTTGTTGTTCGATGAGCAGTTCTTC. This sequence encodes CASSLLFDEQFF.